Below, 9 T cell receptor beta chains from the same sample are listed, as sequenced in a study of blood T cell repertoires in COVID-19. Clones were read by immunoSEQ multiplex PCR, and TCRdb kept only the in-frame ones, dropping some. The data show 100,000 to 150,000 clones, about four fifths seen once. The material sequenced was peripheral blood. All receptors derive from a woman aged 45-65 years with acute or convalescent COVID-19.

This chain connects TRBV7-6 to TRBJ1-1; no firm D call. This CDR3 comprises 14 residues. V was clipped by 2 bases and J by 0 bases, with 7 bases between them. Germline CDR1 and CDR2: SGHVS and FNYEAQ. The CDR3 bases are TGTGCCAGCAGCTTATTAGCGGTGAACACTGAAGCTTTCTTT. It yields the protein CASSLLAVNTEAFF. Together with reference TRBV7-6 and TRBJ1-1, the CDR3 gives the full variable domain: GAGVSQSPRYKVTKRGQDVALRCDPISGHVSLYWYRQALGQGPEFLTYFNYEAQQDKSGLPNDRFSAERPEGSISTLTIQRTEQRDSAMYRCASSLLAVNTEAFFGQGTRLTVV.

This clone came up a few times. The chain joins TRBV11-2 to TRBJ1-1; 12 bases are shared with TRBD1. Germline trimming cut 6 bases from V and 5 bases from J; bases unmatched to any gene: 10. This CDR3 comprises 16 residues. The germline CDR1 and CDR2 sequences are SGHAT and FQNNGV. CDR3 sequence (DNA): TGTGCCAGCAGGCCACCGGGACAGGGGGCGCGGACTGAAGCTTTCTTT. This codes for CASRPPGQGARTEAFF.

V usage is TRBV2 and J usage is TRBJ2-5; D perhaps matches TRBD2 (6 bases). Germline CDR1 SNHLY, CDR2 FYNNEI. The CDR3 length is 13 residues. V was pared by 0 bases and J by 5 bases, with 7 bases between. The CDR3 nucleotides read TGTGCCAGCAGTGAAGCAGGGAGGGAGACCCAGTACTTC. Translating it yields CASSEAGRETQYF.

The chain employs TRBV19 and TRBJ2-3, with 8 bases aligning to TRBD1. The CDR3 consists of 15 residues. Germline CDR1 LNHDA, CDR2 SQIVND (reference sequence). The ends lost 3 bases at V and 0 bases at J; junction bases unmatched: 2. CDR3 sequence reads: CASSMRTGSTDTQYF. CDR3 in DNA: TGTGCCAGTAGTATGAGGACAGGGAGCACAGATACGCAGTATTTT.

The chain combines TRBV19 with TRBJ2-7; 7 nucleotides line up with TRBD1. CDR3 size: 14 residues. Germline assignment: CDR1 LNHDA and CDR2 SQIVND (reference sequence). J gave up 1 base and V 6 bases, and 6 bases lay outside the gene matches. The CDR3 spells CASSDRQGSYEQYF. In nucleotides, the CDR3 is TGTGCCAGTAGCGACAGACAGGGATCCTACGAGCAGTACTTC.

The chain joins TRBV2 to TRBJ1-5; weak D call: TRBD1 (5 bases). V was shortened by 4 bases and J by 0 bases, with 10 bases between the two germline ends. The CDR3 is 15 amino acids. Per germline, CDR1 SNHLY and CDR2 FYNNEI. The CDR3 loop is CASSVGGSSNQPQHF. CDR3 in DNA: TGTGCCAGCAGTGTGGGGGGGTCTAGCAATCAGCCCCAGCATTTT.

The gene calls are TRBV5-1 and TRBJ1-1, with D maybe TRBD1 (6 bases). V dropped 7 bases and J dropped 1 base, with 17 bases sitting between them. Germline V gene data show CDR1 as SGHRS and CDR2 as YFSETQ. The CDR3 is made up of 15 amino acids. CDR3 sequence reads: CASSEQGSTNTEAFF. The CDR3 DNA is TGCGCCAGCTCTGAGCAGGGGTCTACGAACACTGAAGCTTTCTTT.

This clone was recorded once. The chain combines TRBV19 with TRBJ1-1; no clear D gene. Germline assignment: CDR1 LNHDA and CDR2 SQIVND (reference sequence). This CDR3 spans 13 amino acids. Trimming stripped 4 bases from V and 4 bases from J, with 10 bases between. The DNA of the CDR3 is TGTGCCAGTAGTACGGACTGGGGCACTGAAGCTTTCTTT. Its protein is CASSTDWGTEAFF.

V is TRBV4-2 and J is TRBJ2-3; possible D gene TRBD2, 6 bases. The germline CDR1 and CDR2 sequences are LGHNA and YNFKEQ. V lost 5 bases and J 6 bases, leaving 15 bases between the germline ends. The CDR3 has 14 amino acids. The CDR3 region is CASSSRKLADTQYF. The CDR3 nucleotides are TGTGCCAGCAGCAGTCGAAAACTAGCCGATACGCAGTATTTT.